This entry lists 16 T cell receptor beta chains sequenced from one sample in a study of shared clonotypes between healthy human individuals. The assay was immunoSEQ multiplex PCR, and TCRdb's table has in-frame clones only and misses some. The data hold 550,000 to 700,000 clones, with less than 80% observed a single time. The sample comprised memory CD4+ T cells sorted from blood. Sample subset: CD45RA-negative fraction. Receptors were obtained from a woman aged 25 to 39 in good health.

The CDR3 sequence is CASLAGEGPYGYTF. The CDR3 DNA follows: TGTGCCAGCCTTGCGGGGGAGGGCCCCTATGGCTACACCTTC. This chain joins TRBV18 and TRBJ1-2; the D gene is possibly TRBD1 (5 bases). Germline assignment: CDR1 KGHSH and CDR2 LQKENI. This CDR3 is 14 amino acids long. Trimming took off 8 bases at V and 4 bases at J, with 17 bases between the two ends.

About this clone: Other DNA sequences within the sample encode an identical CDR3. J is TRBJ1-1 and V is TRBV7-9; 8 positions match TRBD1. The V segment lost 4 bases and the J segment 1 base; nucleotides outside the gene matches: 2. CDR1 is SEHNR, CDR2 FQNEAQ, per germline (reference sequence). The CDR3 has 14 residues. The chain's CDR3 is CASSSTGGNTEAFF. DNA for the CDR3: TGTGCCAGCAGCTCTACAGGGGGGAACACTGAAGCTTTCTTT.

The V and J genes are TRBV7-2 and TRBJ2-1, with D possibly being TRBD2 (5 bases). The V end lost 3 bases, the J end lost 0 bases, and 21 bases lay between the germline ends. The CDR3 runs to 19 residues. The germline V gene has CDR1 SGHTA and CDR2 FQGNSA. Written as DNA, the CDR3 is TGTGCCAGCAGCTTCTTTGGACGAGGGTGGGAACTCTCCTACAATGAGCAGTTCTTC. Translation: CASSFFGRGWELSYNEQFF.

The chain carries TRBV28 and TRBJ2-7; 7 bases agree with TRBD1. The CDR3 spans 15 residues. With V trimmed by 5 bases and J by 2 bases, 9 bases remained unmatched. Germline V gene sequence: CDR1 MDHEN, CDR2 SYDVKM. The CDR3 sequence: CASSPGQVIPYEQYF. CDR3 nucleotides: TGTGCCAGCAGTCCAGGACAGGTCATTCCCTACGAGCAGTACTTC. Using reference TRBV28 and TRBJ2-7 for the parts outside the CDR3, the full variable domain is DVKVTQSSRYLVKRTGEKVFLECVQDMDHENMFWYRQDPGLGLRLIYFSYDVKMKEKGDIPEGYSVSREKKERFSLILESASTNQTSMYLCASSPGQVIPYEQYFGPGTRLTVT.

Turning to this clone: In the same sample, other DNA sequences code for this CDR3. The V gene is TRBV11-2, the J gene TRBJ2-7; the match to TRBD1 covers 10 bases. CDR3 length: 13 residues. CDR1 and CDR2 (germline): SGHAT, FQNNGV. J lost 7 bases, V lost 4 bases, and 4 bases had no gene match. Here the CDR3 reads CASSSRTGGEQYF. In nucleotides, the CDR3 is TGTGCCAGCAGCTCCCGGACAGGGGGAGAGCAGTACTTC. Using reference TRBV11-2 and TRBJ2-7 for the parts outside the CDR3, the full variable domain is EAGVAQSPRYKIIEKRQSVAFWCNPISGHATLYWYQQILGQGPKLLIQFQNNGVVDDSQLPKDRFSAERLKGVDSTLKIQPAKLEDSAVYLCASSSRTGGEQYFGPGTRLTVT.

V usage is TRBV11-3 and J usage is TRBJ2-4, with a weak D call TRBD2 (6 bases). Germline lookup yields CDR1 SGHNT and CDR2 YENEEA. This CDR3 region has 13 residues. Trimming removed 7 bases from V and 7 bases from J, with 14 bases in between. The CDR3 sequence is CASTSLGGNIQYF. The CDR3 nucleotides read TGTGCCAGCACCTCGTTGGGGGGTAACATTCAGTACTTC.

The chain uses TRBV7-9 and TRBJ2-1; 7 nucleotides align to TRBD1. The CDR3 totals 14 residues. V dropped 5 bases and J dropped 9; count of bases not matched to a gene: 10. CDR1 is SEHNR and CDR2 is FQNEAQ in the germline V gene (reference sequence). The CDR3 bases are TGTGCCAGCAGCATCACCGACAGGGATGGTGAGCAGTTCTTC. This sequence encodes CASSITDRDGEQFF. The full variable domain, completed using reference TRBV7-9 and TRBJ2-1, is DTGVSQNPRHKITKRGQNVTFRCDPISEHNRLYWYRQTLGQGPEFLTYFQNEAQLEKSRLLSDRFSAERPKGSFSTLEIQRTEQGDSAMYLCASSITDRDGEQFFGPGTRLTVL.

The chain has TRBV7-2 and TRBJ2-7, with 7 bases lining up with TRBD2. Germline V CDR1 and CDR2: SGHTA, FQGNSA. Trimming removed 4 bases from V and 11 bases from J; junction bases left unmatched: 8. There are 12 residues in the CDR3. CDR3 in amino acids: CASSSELAVKYF. The CDR3 DNA reads as TGTGCCAGCAGCTCCGAGCTAGCGGTTAAGTACTTC.

On this clone: Different DNA sequences within this sample yield the same CDR3. The rearrangement links TRBV11-2 to TRBJ2-7, with D maybe TRBD1 (5 bases). The CDR3 is 14 residues long. V was clipped by 1 base and J by 2 bases, with 9 bases between them. Germline CDR1 is SGHAT and CDR2 is FQNNGV. The DNA for the CDR3 is TGTGCCAGCAGCTTAGTTTGGGGCCCCTACGAGCAGTACTTC. It encodes CASSLVWGPYEQYF.

The chain has TRBV11-2 and TRBJ2-5; 8 bases line up with TRBD2. V gave up 6 bases and J gave up 1 base; unmatched junction bases: 10. The V gene's germline CDR1 is SGHAT and CDR2 FQNNGV. CDR3 length equals 16 residues. The CDR3 DNA reads as TGTGCCAGCAGTCACAGCGGGAGCAAATCCCAAGAGACCCAGTACTTC. Its translation: CASSHSGSKSQETQYF. Drawing the rest from reference TRBV11-2 and TRBJ2-5, the complete variable domain is EAGVAQSPRYKIIEKRQSVAFWCNPISGHATLYWYQQILGQGPKLLIQFQNNGVVDDSQLPKDRFSAERLKGVDSTLKIQPAKLEDSAVYLCASSHSGSKSQETQYFGPGTRLLVL.

The genes are TRBV6-1 and TRBJ1-5; 7 nucleotides match TRBD1. Trimming at V came to 6 bases and at J to 1 base, leaving 6 bases not matched to a gene. The CDR3 is 15 residues long. Germline V gives CDR1 MNHNS, CDR2 SASEGT. CDR3 sequence (DNA): TGTGCCAGCAGCCTAGGGACAGACAGCAATCAGCCCCAGCATTTT. Translation: CASSLGTDSNQPQHF.

The chain employs TRBV7-8 and TRBJ2-2; no clear D gene. The V gene lost 2 bases and the J gene lost 7 bases, with 17 bases spanning the gap. This CDR3 has 16 amino acids. Germline CDR1 is SGHVS and CDR2 is FQNEAQ. The CDR3 DNA follows: TGTGCCAGCAGCTTACCCCCCCAACTTGGGGACGGGGAGCTGTTTTTT. Translated: CASSLPPQLGDGELFF.

The CDR3 is CASGELAGGKAEFF. The CDR3 DNA reads as TGTGCCAGTGGGGAACTAGCGGGGGGGAAGGCGGAGTTCTTC. This chain joins TRBV19 and TRBJ2-1; 13 bases agree with TRBD2. J was trimmed by 14 bases and V by 8 bases; bases with no gene match: 12. The CDR3 extends over 14 amino acids. Germline CDR1 and CDR2: LNHDA and SQIVND (reference sequence).

The V and J genes are TRBV4-1 and TRBJ1-4; D remains unclear. The CDR3 sequence is 17 residues long. The germline gives CDR1 MGHRA, CDR2 YSYEKL. With 0 bases removed from V and 3 bases from J, the gap between germline ends came to 14 bases. The CDR3, as DNA: TGCGCCAGCAGCCAAGATTGGTCGGCCGCCTCTAATGAAAAACTGTTTTTT. Protein: CASSQDWSAASNEKLFF.

The rearrangement uses TRBV28 and TRBJ2-7, with D hard to call. The CDR3 sequence is 13 residues long. Germline CDR1 reads MDHEN; CDR2 reads SYDVKM. V lost 7 bases and J lost 2, with 12 bases in between. The CDR3 loop reads CASTTPGAYEQYF. In nucleotides, the CDR3 is TGTGCCAGCACGACACCTGGGGCCTACGAGCAGTACTTC.

This clone was seen a single time. The chain couples TRBV18 to TRBJ1-2; no clear D. This CDR3 is 14 amino acids long. The germline gives CDR1 KGHSH, CDR2 LQKENI. V was trimmed by 5 bases and J by 2 bases, leaving 12 bases between them. DNA for the CDR3: TGTGCCAGCTCATTTCGTCACCAAAACTATGGCTACACCTTC. Protein sequence: CASSFRHQNYGYTF.